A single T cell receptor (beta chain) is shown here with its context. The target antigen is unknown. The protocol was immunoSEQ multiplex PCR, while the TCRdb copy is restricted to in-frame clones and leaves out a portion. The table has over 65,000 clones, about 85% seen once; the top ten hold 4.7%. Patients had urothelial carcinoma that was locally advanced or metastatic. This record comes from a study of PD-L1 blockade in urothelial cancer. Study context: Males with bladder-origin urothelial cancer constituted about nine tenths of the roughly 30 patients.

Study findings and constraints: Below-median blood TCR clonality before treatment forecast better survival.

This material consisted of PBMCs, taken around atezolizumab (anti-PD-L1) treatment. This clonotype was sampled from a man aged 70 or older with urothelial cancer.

CDR3 residues: CASSVYSYEQYF. The CDR3 region has the DNA TGTGCCAGCAGTGTCTACTCCTACGAGCAGTACTTC. The genes are TRBV6-1 and TRBJ2-7; D remains unclear. In germline, CDR1 is MNHNS, CDR2 SASEGT. Deletions cut 4 bases from V and 0 bases from J, with 4 bases between. This CDR3 is 12 amino acids long.